The sequence of this TCR beta chain was determined in a study of shared clonotypes between healthy human individuals. Broader study findings: Non-shared clonotypes showed lower generation probabilities than clonotypes common to all four donors.

CDR3 length equals 14 residues. In germline, CDR1 is SSHAT, CDR2 FNYEAQ (reference sequence). Repertoires were generated with immunoSEQ multiplex PCR, while TCRdb's copy carries only in-frame clones and drops some. In the table there are 2 million to 2.5 million clones, about 94% of which are singletons. As for this clone: Its target is unknown. Its ends do not fully match the called genes, so a read error is possible.

The CD4+ fraction was divided into a CD45RA+ naive subset and a CD45RA-negative memory subset. The chain uses TRBV7-7 and TRBJ2-2; D is possibly TRBD2 (5 bases). The receptor was isolated from a man younger than 30 in good health. Sequencing used naive CD4+ T cells sorted from blood. The subset was: CD45RA+ positively selected. The CDR3 sequence: CASSLASGTGELFF. The CDR3 DNA reads TGTGCTAGCAGCTTAGCGTCGGGCACCGGGGAGCTGTTTTTT.